This T cell receptor beta chain was identified in a study of human T cells and chemical hapten exposure. Study in general: Minor volume differences among pooled libraries chiefly drove per-sample TCR yield variation.

TCRdb ran MiXCR on the RACE reads and lists one entry per CDR3 protein. Of around 110,000 distinct CDR3 sequences in the sample, approximately 12% were seen once. V was pared by 4 bases and J by 3 bases, with 9 bases between. Germline V lookup: CDR1 LGHDT, CDR2 YNNKEL (reference sequence). CDR3 length equals 13 residues. As to time point: pre-sensitization, week 0. Treatment defined: therapeutic diphenylcyclopropenone sensitization with weekly scalp DPC. This chain connects TRBV3-1 to TRBJ1-1; D remains unclear. This sample comprised whole blood, obtained in connection with sensitization to the hapten diphenylcyclopropenone (DPC). The receptor was isolated from a woman between 50 and 59 years old with alopecia areata. Some clones in this sample may be carry-over from other donors' samples. The chain's CDR3 is CASSRPRDTEAFF. In DNA form, the CDR3 reads TGTGCCAGCAGCCGGCCTAGGGACACTGAAGCTTTCTTT. The entire variable domain, with the rest obtained from reference TRBV3-1 and TRBJ1-1, is as follows: DTAVSQTPKYLVTQMGNDKSIKCEQNLGHDTMYWYKQDSKKFLKIMFSYNNKELIINETVPNRFSPKSPDKAHLNLHINSLELGDSAVYFCASSRPRDTEAFFGQGTRLTVV.